This T cell receptor beta chain is drawn from a study of blood T cell repertoires in COVID-19. Study-wide background: Sources were T cells, B-cell-depleted T cells, or PBMCs; the material itself was cDNA or gDNA.

A single count supports this clone. Clones were read by immunoSEQ multiplex PCR, and TCRdb kept only the in-frame ones, dropping some. The table has roughly 43,000 clones, 88% seen once. The CDR3 is 10 residues long. The junction had 6 bases not matched to a gene; V was cut back by 8 bases and J by 10 bases. In germline, CDR1 is SQVTM, CDR2 ANQGSEA. Specimen: peripheral blood. The chain uses TRBV29-1 and TRBJ2-3, with TRBD1 matching 7 bases. The sequence was obtained from a human donor in a cohort sampled during active COVID-19. The CDR3 here is CSTGQDSQYF. The CDR3 region has the DNA TGCAGCACTGGACAGGACTCGCAGTATTTT.